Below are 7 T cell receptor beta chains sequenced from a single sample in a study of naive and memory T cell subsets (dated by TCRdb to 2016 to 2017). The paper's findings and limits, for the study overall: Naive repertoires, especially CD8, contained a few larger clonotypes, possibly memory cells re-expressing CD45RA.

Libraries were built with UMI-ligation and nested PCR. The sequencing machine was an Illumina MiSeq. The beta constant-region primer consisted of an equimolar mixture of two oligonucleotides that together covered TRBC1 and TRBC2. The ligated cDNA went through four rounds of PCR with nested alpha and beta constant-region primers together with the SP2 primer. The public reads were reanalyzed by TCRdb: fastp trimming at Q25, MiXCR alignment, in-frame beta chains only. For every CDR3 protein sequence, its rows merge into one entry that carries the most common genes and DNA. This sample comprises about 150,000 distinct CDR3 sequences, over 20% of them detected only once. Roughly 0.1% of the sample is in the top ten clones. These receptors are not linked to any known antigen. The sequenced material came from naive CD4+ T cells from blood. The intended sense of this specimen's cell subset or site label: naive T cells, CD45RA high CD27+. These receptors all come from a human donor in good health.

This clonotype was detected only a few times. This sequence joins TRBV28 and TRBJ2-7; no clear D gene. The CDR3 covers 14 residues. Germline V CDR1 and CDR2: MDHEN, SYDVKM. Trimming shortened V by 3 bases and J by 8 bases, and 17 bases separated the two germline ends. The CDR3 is CASSFDMESTQQYF. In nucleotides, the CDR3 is TGTGCCAGCAGTTTCGACATGGAATCCACTCAGCAGTACTTC.

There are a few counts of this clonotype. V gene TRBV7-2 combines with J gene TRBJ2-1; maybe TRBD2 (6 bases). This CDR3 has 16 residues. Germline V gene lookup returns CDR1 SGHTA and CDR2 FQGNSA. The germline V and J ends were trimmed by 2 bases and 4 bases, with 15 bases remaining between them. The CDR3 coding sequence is TGTGCCAGCAGCTTAAAGGCGGGGATTTCTTACAATGAGCAGTTCTTC. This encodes CASSLKAGISYNEQFF.

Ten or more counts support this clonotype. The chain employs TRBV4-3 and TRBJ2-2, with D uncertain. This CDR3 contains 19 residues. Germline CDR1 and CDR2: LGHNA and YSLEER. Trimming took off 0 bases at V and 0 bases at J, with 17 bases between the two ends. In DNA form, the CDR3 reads TGCGCCAGCAGCCAAGATAGGATAGGGAAGAGCGCGAACACCGGGGAGCTGTTTTTT. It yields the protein CASSQDRIGKSANTGELFF.

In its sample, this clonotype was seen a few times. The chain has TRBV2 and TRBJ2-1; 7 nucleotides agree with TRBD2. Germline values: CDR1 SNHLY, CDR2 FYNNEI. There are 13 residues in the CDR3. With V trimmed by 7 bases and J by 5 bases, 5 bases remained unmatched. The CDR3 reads CASILAENNEQFF. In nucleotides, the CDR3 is TGTGCCAGCATCCTAGCGGAGAACAATGAGCAGTTCTTC.

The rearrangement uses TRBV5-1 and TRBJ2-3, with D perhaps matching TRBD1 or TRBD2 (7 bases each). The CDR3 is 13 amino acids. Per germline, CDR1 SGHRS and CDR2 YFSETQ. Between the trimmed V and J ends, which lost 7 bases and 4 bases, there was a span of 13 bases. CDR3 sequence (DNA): TGCGCCAGCGGCCAGGGGGGGCCAGATACGCAGTATTTT. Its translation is CASGQGGPDTQYF.

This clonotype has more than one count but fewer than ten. The CDR3 reads CSGTGVAKNIQYF. CDR3 in DNA: TGCAGTGGGACCGGGGTAGCCAAAAACATTCAGTACTTC. This chain uses TRBV20-1 with TRBJ2-4, with D tentatively TRBD2 (5 bases). The CDR3 loop spans 13 amino acids. Trimming pared 7 bases from V and 0 bases from J, leaving 10 bases between. CDR1 and CDR2 (germline): DFQATT, SNEGSKA (reference sequence).

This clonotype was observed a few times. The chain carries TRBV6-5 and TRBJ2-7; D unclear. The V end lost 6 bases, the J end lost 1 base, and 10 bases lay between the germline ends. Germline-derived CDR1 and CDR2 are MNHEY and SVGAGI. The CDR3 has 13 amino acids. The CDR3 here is CASSPTDSYEQYF. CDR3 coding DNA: TGTGCCAGCAGCCCGACGGATTCCTACGAGCAGTACTTC.